The T cell receptor (beta chain) under discussion was sequenced for a study of spatial heterogeneity in lung cancer. General study findings and limits: Tumors with more nonsynonymous mutations had more expanded intratumoral alpha and beta TCRs.

V lost 3 bases and J 3 bases, leaving 2 bases between the germline ends. The CDR3 extends over 11 amino acids. Germline loops: CDR1 MNHEY, CDR2 SVGEGT. By sample fraction, this clonotype is medium-sized. Its antigen is unknown. In the library, each TCR cDNA molecule bore its own unique molecular identifier. TCRdb analysed the 5' RACE reads with MiXCR anew, one entry per CDR3 protein. In the table there are under 7,500 distinct CDR3 sequences, approximately 27% of which are singletons. The time point denotes: sample taken at primary tumor resection. The sequenced material consisted of unsorted whole RNA from tumor, nontumor lung or frozen PBMC.

The chain has TRBV6-2 or TRBV6-3 and TRBJ2-5, with D uncertain. The TCR comes from a male donor with early-stage non-small cell lung cancer. The input for sequencing was lung tumor tissue, taken at surgery. CDR3 coding DNA: TGTGCCAGCAGTTATGAAGAGACCCAGTACTTC. Protein product: CASSYEETQYF.